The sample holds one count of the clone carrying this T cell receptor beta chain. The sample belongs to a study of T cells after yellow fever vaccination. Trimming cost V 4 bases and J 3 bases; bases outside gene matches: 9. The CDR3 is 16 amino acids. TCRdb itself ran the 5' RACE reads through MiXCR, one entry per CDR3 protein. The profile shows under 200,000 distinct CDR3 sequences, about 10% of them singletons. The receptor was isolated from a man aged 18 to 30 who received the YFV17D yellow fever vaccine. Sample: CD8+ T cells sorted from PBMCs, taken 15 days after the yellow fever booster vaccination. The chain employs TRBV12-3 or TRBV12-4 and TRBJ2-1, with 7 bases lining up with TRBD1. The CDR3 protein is CASSSQGVSYYNEQFF. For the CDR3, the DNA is TGTGCCAGCAGTTCTCAGGGGGTGAGCTACTACAATGAGCAGTTCTTC.